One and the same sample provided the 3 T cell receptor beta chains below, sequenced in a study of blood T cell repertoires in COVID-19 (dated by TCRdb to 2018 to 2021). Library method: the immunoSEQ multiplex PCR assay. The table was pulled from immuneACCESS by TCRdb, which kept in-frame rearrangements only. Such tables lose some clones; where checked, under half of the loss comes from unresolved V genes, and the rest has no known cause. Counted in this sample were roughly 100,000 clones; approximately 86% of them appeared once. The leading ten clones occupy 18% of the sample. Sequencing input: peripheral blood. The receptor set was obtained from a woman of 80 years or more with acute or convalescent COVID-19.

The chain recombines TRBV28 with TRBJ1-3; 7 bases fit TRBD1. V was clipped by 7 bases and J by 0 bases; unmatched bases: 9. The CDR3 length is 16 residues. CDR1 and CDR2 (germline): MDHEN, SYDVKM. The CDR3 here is CASILAGGRSGNTIYF. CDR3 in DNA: TGTGCCAGCATATTGGCAGGGGGACGCTCTGGAAACACCATATATTTT.

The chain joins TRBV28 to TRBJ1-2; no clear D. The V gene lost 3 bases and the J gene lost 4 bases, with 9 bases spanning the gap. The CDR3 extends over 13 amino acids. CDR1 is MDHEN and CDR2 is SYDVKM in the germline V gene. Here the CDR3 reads CASSLYGVYGYTF. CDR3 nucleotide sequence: TGTGCCAGCAGTTTGTACGGAGTCTATGGCTACACCTTC.

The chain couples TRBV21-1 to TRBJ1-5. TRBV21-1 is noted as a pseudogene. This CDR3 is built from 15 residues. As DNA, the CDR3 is TGTGCCAGCAGCAAGGCGGGGGATAGCAATCAGCCCCAGCATTTT. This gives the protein CASSKAGDSNQPQHF.